The next 8 T cell receptor beta chains were all read from a single sample in a study of T cells in Graves' hyperthyroidism and ophthalmopathy. Authors of the study amplified TCR beta CDR3 regions from RNA transcripts. The TCR CDR3 first-round RT-PCR relied on the HTBI primer set. TCRdb recomputed calls from the multiplex PCR reads with MiXCR, one row per CDR3 protein. The sample consists of about 300,000 distinct CDR3 sequences, about 19% of them appearing once. The sequencing input was blood. The origin of the receptors is a man aged 50 or older with Graves' ophthalmopathy.

Concerning this clonotype itself: This may be a read error, as it is one base from a much larger clone. The CDR3 loop reads CASMERTALWEQYF. CDR3 DNA: TGTGCCAGCATGGAACGGACAGCACTATGGGAGCAGTACTTC. The genes are TRBV2 and TRBJ2-7; possibly TRBD1 for D (6 bases). The CDR3 covers 14 residues. V was pared by 7 bases and J by 7 bases, with 20 bases between. Germline-derived CDR1 and CDR2 are SNHLY and FYNNEI.

This clonotype was seen a handful of times. The chain recombines TRBV4-1 with TRBJ2-1; TRBD2 agrees at 11 bases. CDR3 length: 16 residues. The V and J ends lost 2 bases and 8 bases, in that order; junction bases with no gene match: 8. Germline V CDR1 and CDR2: MGHRA, YSYEKL. CDR3 loop: CASSQKETSGMYEQFF. The DNA for the CDR3 is TGCGCCAGCAGCCAAAAGGAGACTAGCGGGATGTATGAGCAGTTCTTC.

This clonotype appeared a few times. The gene calls are TRBV27 and TRBJ2-1; D remains unclear. The V and J ends lost 5 bases and 3 bases respectively, with 8 bases between them. The CDR3 totals 13 residues. Looked up from germline, CDR1 is MNHEY and CDR2 is SMNVEV (reference sequence). DNA of the CDR3: TGTGCCAGCAGTCGGTCAGGCTACAATGAGCAGTTCTTC. Protein product: CASSRSGYNEQFF.

This clonotype was recorded at least ten times. V gene TRBV7-8 combines with J gene TRBJ2-7; D is ambiguous. This CDR3 is built from 11 residues. V lost 0 bases, J lost 7 bases, and 4 bases lay in between. Looked up from germline, CDR1 is SGHVS and CDR2 is FQNEAQ. The DNA of the CDR3 is TGTGCCAGCAGCTTAGCGGAAGAGCAGTACTTC. Its translation is CASSLAEEQYF. The entire variable domain, with the rest obtained from reference TRBV7-8 and TRBJ2-7, is as follows: GAGVSQSPRYKVAKRGQDVALRCDPISGHVSLFWYQQALGQGPEFLTYFQNEAQLDKSGLPSDRFFAERPEGSVSTLKIQRTQQEDSAVYLCASSLAEEQYFGPGTRLTVT.

This clonotype was recorded at least ten times. The rearrangement joins TRBV3-1 to TRBJ1-3, with D hard to call. Germline CDR1 LGHDT, CDR2 YNNKEL (reference sequence). This CDR3 comprises 17 residues. Trimming cost V 0 bases and J 0 bases, with 12 bases left between them. DNA for the CDR3: TGTGCCAGCAGCCAAGATAGTAGGCCCGGCTCTGGAAACACCATATATTTT. Its protein product is CASSQDSRPGSGNTIYF.

This clonotype was counted only a few times. The rearrangement links TRBV14 to TRBJ2-3; D may be TRBD2 (6 bases). The CDR3 totals 16 residues. The V gene lost 2 bases and the J gene lost 2 bases, with 14 bases spanning the gap. The germline V gene encodes CDR1 SGHDN and CDR2 FVKESK. The CDR3 bases are TGTGCCAGCAGCCAAAGAATTAGCGGAATCACAGATACGCAGTATTTT. Protein product: CASSQRISGITDTQYF.

The CDR3 DNA is TGTGCCAGCAGCTCAAACAGGGTGCAGTACTTC. Its protein is CASSSNRVQYF. This chain uses TRBV28 with TRBJ2-7; weak D call: TRBD1 (6 bases). This CDR3 is 11 amino acids long. Per the germline V gene, CDR1 is MDHEN and CDR2 is SYDVKM. With 6 bases removed from V and 9 bases from J, the gap between germline ends came to 12 bases.

This clonotype was observed a few times. The rearrangement joins TRBV12-3 or TRBV12-4 to TRBJ2-7; D unclear. The CDR3 loop spans 14 amino acids. The ends were cut back, 6 bases at V and 5 bases at J, with 17 bases in the middle. DNA for the CDR3: TGTGCCAGCAGGCTGCAAGGCCAGAGAAACGAGCAGTACTTC. This codes for CASRLQGQRNEQYF.